The present entry profiles one T cell receptor (gamma chain) with its context. This may arise from a read error, as a much more abundant clone is one base away. The source of the sample is a study of gamma-delta chains in newborns, infants, children. Across the whole study: Innate gammadelta T cells reportedly expand polyclonally right after birth, driven by microbial exposure, per the title.

TCRdb called clones anew from the reads with CATT. The repertoire holds 800 to 950 gamma-chain clones, with roughly 45% as singletons. This CDR3 contains 13 residues. Germline V CDR1 and CDR2: EGSTGY, YDSYTSSV. The genes are TRGV4 and TRGJ1 or TRGJ2. The J gene, left out of TCRdb, was set here by checking the DNA against germline. Sequenced input: blood. This TCR derives from a child who was a newborn, infant or young child, either healthy, febrile or measles-vaccinated (not recorded which). CDR3 protein: CATRDGPGSKKLF. For the CDR3, the DNA is TGTGCCACCCGGGATGGGCCGGGTAGTAAGAAACTCTTT.